The sequence of this T cell receptor beta chain was determined in a study of regulatory T cells in long-lasting Graves disease. General study results and limits: Persistent patients shared more public clonotypes (2,741) than newly diagnosed patients (around 1,000). Having few samples may have compromised the accuracy. Not thyroid tissue but only peripheral blood was studied.

TCR beta libraries were built with iRepertoire HTBI primers and Arm-PCR of CDR3 regions. TCRdb processed the multiplex PCR reads anew with MiXCR; each CDR3 protein has one entry. Among 540,000 or so distinct CDR3 sequences listed, approximately 15% were seen once. This CDR3 has 14 amino acids. Germline-derived CDR1 and CDR2 are MNHEY and SMNVEV (reference sequence). V lost 3 bases and J lost 2, with 8 bases in between. Noted time point: newly diagnosed GD, antithyroid drugs for less than 3 months. PBMCs were the source of the RNA used for TCR sequencing. Remarks on this clonotype: Its antigen is still unknown.

The same data also went into a second study, on T cells in Graves' hyperthyroidism and ophthalmopathy. That publication notes: With a duration under 2 months, the hyperthyroidism was newly diagnosed in patients aged 18 to 65.

This chain uses TRBV27 with TRBJ2-1; D gene unclear. The material sequenced was peripheral blood mononuclear cells (PBMCs), taken at new diagnosis, from a patient treated with antithyroid drugs. This receptor was identified in a man aged 25 to 45 with Graves disease. The CDR3 DNA sequence: TGTGCCAGCAGTTTGGTGGCGGCCTACAATGAGCAGTTCTTC. Translated: CASSLVAAYNEQFF.